This T cell receptor (beta chain) was profiled in a study of T-cell memory formation after mild COVID-19. MiXCR was run by TCRdb on the 5' RACE reads, yielding one entry per CDR3 protein. This table has 200,000 to 250,000 distinct CDR3 sequences, more than 8% appearing once. The CDR3 contains 16 residues. CDR1 MNHEY and CDR2 SVGAGI come from the germline V gene. J was trimmed by 2 bases and V by 5 bases; bases with no gene match: 11. This clonotype was sampled from a man aged 18 to 30 who had mild COVID-19 (a few samples of this study predate the infection). Cell type and time point are not known. Sequenced sample: PBMCs or a T cell subset sorted from them (not recorded which). The gene calls are TRBV6-5 and TRBJ2-7; 8 bases are shared with TRBD2. The CDR3 nucleotides read TGTGCCAGCAGTGACTTAGCGGGAATCATTACCTACGAGCAGTACTTC. It is translated as CASSDLAGIITYEQYF.